The source of this T cell receptor (beta chain) is a study of blood T cell repertoires in COVID-19. The wider study: Specimens from acute and convalescent COVID-19 originated in the United States, Italy and Spain. Sample material is recorded as cDNA or gDNA derived from T cells, B-cell-depleted T cells, or PBMCs.

Authors' analysis steps: Estimated nucleated cell counts came from reference gene primer amplification. Using immunoSEQ multiplex PCR, the repertoire was profiled, and TCRdb retains in-frame clones only, with some absent. The D gene and trimming were derived from the DNA, and the V and J assignments and clone size from that table. This sample has tens of thousands of clones, with roughly 84% found just once. This clone was observed a few times. Relative to the germline gene, one junction end is altered; a read error may explain this. The CDR3 covers 12 residues. The chain combines TRBV12-3 or TRBV12-4 with TRBJ2-7; D is perhaps TRBD2 (5 bases). The material sequenced was peripheral blood. This sequence was found in a woman older than 75 with active or convalescent COVID-19. CDR3 sequence (DNA): TGCTTTCACGGACTCCACTCCTACGAGCAGTACTTC. Its translation is CFHGLHSYEQYF.